One sample yielded the 21 T cell receptor beta chains listed below, sequenced in a study of blood T cell repertoires in COVID-19. Only in-frame clones appear in the TCRdb table, and some are missing; sequencing was by immunoSEQ multiplex PCR. In the table there are 350,000 to 450,000 clones, 89% of which are singletons. Material: peripheral blood. These receptors were collected from a man aged 35 to 55 with acute or convalescent COVID-19.

This chain uses TRBV5-1 with TRBJ2-1, with 11 positions matching TRBD2. CDR3 size: 14 residues. V gave up 5 bases and J gave up 5 bases; unmatched junction bases: 3. Germline V gene data show CDR1 as SGHRS and CDR2 as YFSETQ. CDR3 region: CASSGTSGNNEQFF. The DNA for the CDR3 is TGCGCCAGCAGTGGGACTAGCGGTAACAATGAGCAGTTCTTC.

The rearrangement uses TRBV5-8 and TRBJ1-1, with TRBD1 as a possible D gene (6 bases). Trimming stripped 4 bases from V and 1 base from J, with 20 bases between. CDR1 and CDR2 from the germline V gene are SGHTS and YDEGEE. CDR3 length equals 17 residues. The CDR3 region has the DNA TGTGCCAGCAGCCCCTCTTGGGGGGGCACTCCGAACACTGAAGCTTTCTTT. As protein: CASSPSWGGTPNTEAFF.

The chain uses TRBV28 and TRBJ1-2, with 11 bases lining up with TRBD1. The germline gives CDR1 MDHEN, CDR2 SYDVKM. V gave up 4 bases and J gave up 7 bases; unmatched junction bases: 14. The CDR3 totals 17 residues. The DNA of the CDR3 is TGTGCCAGCAGTTCCAATTATTATGCCGGGACAGGGGGTGGCTACACCTTC. Translating gives CASSSNYYAGTGGGYTF.

V gene TRBV5-1 combines with J gene TRBJ1-1; 12 bases match TRBD1. Trimming took 5 bases from V and 7 from J; bases not matched to a gene: 3. Germline CDR1 SGHRS, CDR2 YFSETQ. CDR3 length: 13 amino acids. The CDR3 loop reads CASRGQGAGEAFF. As DNA, the CDR3 is TGCGCCAGCAGGGGACAGGGGGCGGGTGAAGCTTTCTTT. Full variable domain (missing parts from reference TRBV5-1 and TRBJ1-1): KAGVTQTPRYLIKTRGQQVTLSCSPISGHRSVSWYQQTPGQGLQFLFEYFSETQRNKGNFPGRFSGRQFSNSRSEMNVSTLELGDSALYLCASRGQGAGEAFFGQGTRLTVV.

The rearrangement uses TRBV5-5 and TRBJ1-5; 10 nucleotides align to TRBD1. CDR1 SGHKS and CDR2 YYEKEE come from the germline V gene (reference sequence). The CDR3 runs 15 residues. V shed 2 bases and J 8 bases; nucleotides not matched to a gene: 7. The CDR3 DNA follows: TGTGCCAGCAGCTTTGGACAGGGGGGTGTCGAGCCCCAGCATTTT. Encoded protein: CASSFGQGGVEPQHF.

This rearrangement joins TRBV28 to TRBJ1-1; 7 positions match TRBD1. The V gene end was trimmed by 8 bases and the J gene end by 2 bases; junction bases not matched to a gene: 5. Germline loops: CDR1 MDHEN, CDR2 SYDVKM. CDR3 length equals 13 residues. CDR3 in DNA: TGTGCCAGCCACACAGGGGAAAACACTGAAGCTTTCTTT. Its translation is CASHTGENTEAFF.

The rearrangement joins TRBV24-1 to TRBJ2-5, with a weak D call TRBD2 (6 bases). The CDR3 loop spans 16 amino acids. Germline V gene sequence: CDR1 KGHDR, CDR2 SFDVKD. V was clipped by 3 bases and J by 0 bases, with 13 bases between them. CDR3 nucleotides: TGTGCCACCAGTGATAGAGGAGGGAAAGACCAAGAGACCCAGTACTTC. Protein product: CATSDRGGKDQETQYF.

This clone occurred once. This chain uses TRBV6-5 with TRBJ1-5; TRBD1 might be the D (5 bases). The CDR3 has 14 residues. Trimming left V 7 bases short and J 0 bases short, with 10 bases between. Germline-derived CDR1 and CDR2 are MNHEY and SVGAGI. The CDR3 sequence is CASMQGYSNQPQHF. The CDR3 nucleotides are TGTGCCAGCATGCAGGGCTATAGCAATCAGCCCCAGCATTTT.

V is TRBV11-2 and J is TRBJ1-1; no firm D call. V shed 5 bases and J shed 3 bases, with 10 bases lying between them. The length of the CDR3 is 13 residues. In germline, CDR1 is SGHAT, CDR2 FQNNGV. The CDR3 sequence: CASSPRGYTEAFF. The CDR3, as DNA: TGTGCCAGCAGCCCCCGGGGATACACTGAAGCTTTCTTT.

This chain links TRBV5-1 with TRBJ2-2; perhaps TRBD1 as D (5 bases). Germline CDR1 reads SGHRS; CDR2 reads YFSETQ. Trimming left V 2 bases short and J 7 bases short, with 18 bases between. The CDR3 runs 16 residues. CDR3 bases: TGCGCCAGCAGCTTAGCCACCTCACAGGCGAACGGGGAGCTGTTTTTT. It encodes CASSLATSQANGELFF.

The CDR3 sequence: CATSRRLGNTGELFF. In nucleotides, the CDR3 is TGTGCCACCAGCAGAAGACTAGGGAACACCGGGGAGCTGTTTTTT. The chain has TRBV15 and TRBJ2-2, with a tentative D call TRBD2 (6 bases). Trimming took off 2 bases at V and 1 base at J, with 8 bases between the two ends. Germline CDR1 and CDR2: LNHNV and YYDKDF (reference sequence). CDR3 length equals 15 residues.

The rearrangement joins TRBV4-2 to TRBJ2-1; possible D gene TRBD1, 6 bases. The CDR3 runs to 14 residues. The germline CDR1 and CDR2 sequences are LGHNA and YNFKEQ. The V end was cut by 0 bases, the J end by 9 bases, with 12 bases between. The CDR3 DNA reads as TGTGCCAGCAGCCAAGAGTCAGGGGAAGGTGAGCAGTTCTTC. Translation gives CASSQESGEGEQFF.

CDR3 DNA sequence: TGTGCCAGCAGTCCCGGACAGGGGCCCTCCTACGAGCAGTACTTC. Its protein is CASSPGQGPSYEQYF. This chain links TRBV3-1 (or the pseudogene TRBV3-2) with TRBJ2-7, with 9 bases identical to TRBD1. This CDR3 region has 15 residues. Germline lookup yields CDR1 LGHDT and CDR2 YNNKEL (reference sequence). The junction had 6 bases not matched to a gene; V was cut back by 6 bases and J by 0 bases.

V usage is TRBV5-1 and J usage is TRBJ1-1, with 8 positions matching TRBD1. V dropped 6 bases and J dropped 2; count of bases not matched to a gene: 9. The CDR3 spans 15 residues. Germline CDR1 SGHRS, CDR2 YFSETQ. CDR3 nucleotide sequence: TGCGCCAGCACCCAACGCACAGGGGGTAACACTGAAGCTTTCTTT. Translation: CASTQRTGGNTEAFF.

Turning to this clone: The same CDR3 arises from other DNA sequences in this sample as well. The chain recombines TRBV6-5 with TRBJ1-4, with D hard to call. V was pared by 4 bases and J by 7 bases, with 7 bases between. The CDR3 totals 12 residues. Germline CDR1 and CDR2: MNHEY and SVGAGI. The CDR3 reads CASSLRGEKLFF. The CDR3 coding sequence is TGTGCCAGCAGTTTACGCGGTGAAAAACTGTTTTTT.

The genes are TRBV6-5 and TRBJ1-5; tentative D call: TRBD1 (5 bases). The CDR3 is 13 amino acids. Deletions cut 7 bases from V and 7 bases from J, with 14 bases between. Germline assignment: CDR1 MNHEY and CDR2 SVGAGI. The CDR3 bases are TGTGCCAGCACTCAGGGTCGAGGACAGCCCCAGCATTTT. This codes for CASTQGRGQPQHF.

The V gene is TRBV5-1, the J gene TRBJ2-5; D unresolved. The CDR3 has 14 amino acids. Germline-derived CDR1 and CDR2 are SGHRS and YFSETQ. Trimming cost V 0 bases and J 4 bases, with 10 bases left between them. The CDR3 DNA follows: TGCGCCAGCAGCTTGGGAGAGGTGGGAGAGACCCAGTACTTC. This encodes CASSLGEVGETQYF.

The chain has TRBV9 and TRBJ2-6; TRBD1 is a possible D gene (6 bases). The CDR3 runs 19 residues. The V and J ends lost 4 bases and 0 bases respectively, with 20 bases between them. Germline lookup yields CDR1 SGDLS and CDR2 YYNGEE. In nucleotides, the CDR3 is TGTGCCAGCAGCCCCTCCGAGACAGGCGCTTCCTCTGGGGCCAACGTCCTGACTTTC. Amino acids: CASSPSETGASSGANVLTF. The variable domain in full, with the rest retrieved from reference TRBV9 and TRBJ2-6, is DSGVTQTPKHLITATGQRVTLRCSPRSGDLSVYWYQQSLDQGLQFLIQYYNGEERAKGNILERFSAQQFPDLHSELNLSSLELGDSALYFCASSPSETGASSGANVLTFGAGSRLTVL.

The rearrangement joins TRBV5-5 to TRBJ1-1; D is possibly TRBD1 (6 bases). Trimming took off 3 bases at V and 10 bases at J, with 19 bases between the two ends. The CDR3 is made up of 14 amino acids. Germline V CDR1 and CDR2: SGHKS, YYEKEE (reference sequence). The DNA of the CDR3 is TGTGCCAGCAGCTCCCGGGAAAGGGGGTTCGGAGCTTTCTTT. Its protein is CASSSRERGFGAFF.

The chain carries TRBV6-5 and TRBJ2-1; TRBD2 agrees at 10 bases. This CDR3 contains 15 residues. Germline V gene lookup returns CDR1 MNHEY and CDR2 SVGAGI. J gave up 5 bases and V 4 bases, and 5 bases lay outside the gene matches. This CDR3 reads CASSFSGRGNNEQFF. CDR3 sequence (DNA): TGTGCCAGCAGTTTCAGCGGGAGGGGAAACAATGAGCAGTTCTTC.

The V and J genes are TRBV5-1 and TRBJ2-1; 8 bases are a match to TRBD1. V lost 1 base and J lost 7; bases outside the gene matches: 4. The CDR3 is 14 residues long. The germline V gene encodes CDR1 SGHRS and CDR2 YFSETQ. The CDR3 DNA sequence: TGCGCCAGCAGCTTGATGGACAGGGCGAATGAGCAGTTCTTC. Protein product: CASSLMDRANEQFF.